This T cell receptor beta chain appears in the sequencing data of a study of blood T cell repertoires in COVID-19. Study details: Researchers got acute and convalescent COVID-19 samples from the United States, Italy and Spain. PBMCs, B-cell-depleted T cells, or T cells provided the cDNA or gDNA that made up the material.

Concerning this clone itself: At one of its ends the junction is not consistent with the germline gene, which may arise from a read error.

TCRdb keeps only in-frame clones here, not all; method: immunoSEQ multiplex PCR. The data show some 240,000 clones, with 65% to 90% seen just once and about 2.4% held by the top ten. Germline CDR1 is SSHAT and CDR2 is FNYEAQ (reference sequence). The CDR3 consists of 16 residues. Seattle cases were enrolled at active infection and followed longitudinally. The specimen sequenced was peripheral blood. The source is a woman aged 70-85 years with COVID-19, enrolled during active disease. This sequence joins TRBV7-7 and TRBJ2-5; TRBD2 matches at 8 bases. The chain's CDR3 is CASSLGGAGGKETQYF. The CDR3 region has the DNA TGTGCTAGCAGCTTAGGAGGGGCGGGAGGAAAAGAGACCCAGTACTTC.